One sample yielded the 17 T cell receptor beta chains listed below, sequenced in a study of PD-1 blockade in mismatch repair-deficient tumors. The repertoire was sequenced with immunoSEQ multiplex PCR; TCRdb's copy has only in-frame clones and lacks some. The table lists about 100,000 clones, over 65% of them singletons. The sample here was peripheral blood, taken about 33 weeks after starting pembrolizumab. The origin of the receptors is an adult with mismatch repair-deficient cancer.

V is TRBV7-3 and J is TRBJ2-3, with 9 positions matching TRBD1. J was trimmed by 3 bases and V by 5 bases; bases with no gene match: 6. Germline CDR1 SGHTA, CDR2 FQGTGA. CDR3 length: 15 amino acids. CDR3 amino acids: CASSNRGRGTDTQYF. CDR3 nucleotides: TGTGCCAGCAGCAACAGGGGGCGGGGTACAGATACGCAGTATTTT.

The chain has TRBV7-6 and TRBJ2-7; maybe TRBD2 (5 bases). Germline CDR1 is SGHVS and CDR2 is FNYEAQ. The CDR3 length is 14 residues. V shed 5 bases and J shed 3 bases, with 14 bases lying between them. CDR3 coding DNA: TGTGCCAGCAGCCTAGAGGGCGGGTTCTACGAGCAGTACTTC. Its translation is CASSLEGGFYEQYF.

This chain's CDR3 is CASSLAGGTSDTQYF. CDR3 nucleotides: TGTGCCAGCAGCTTGGCGGGAGGAACCTCAGATACGCAGTATTTT. The chain employs TRBV5-4 and TRBJ2-3, with 7 positions matching TRBD2. From germline, CDR1 is SGHNT and CDR2 YYREEE (reference sequence). The CDR3 runs to 15 residues. The junction had 5 bases not matched to a gene; V was cut back by 0 bases and J by 4 bases.

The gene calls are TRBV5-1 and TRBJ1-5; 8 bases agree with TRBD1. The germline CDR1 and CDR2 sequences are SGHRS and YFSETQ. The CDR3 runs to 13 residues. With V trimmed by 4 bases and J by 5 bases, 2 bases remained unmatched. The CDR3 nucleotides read TGCGCCAGCAGCCCGGACAGGGATCAGCCCCAGCATTTT. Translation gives CASSPDRDQPQHF.

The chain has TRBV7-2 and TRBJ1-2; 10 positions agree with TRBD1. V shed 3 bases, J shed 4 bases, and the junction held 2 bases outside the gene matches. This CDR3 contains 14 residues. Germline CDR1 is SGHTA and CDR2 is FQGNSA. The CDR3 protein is CASSLGQGIYGYTF. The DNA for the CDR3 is TGTGCCAGCAGCTTGGGACAGGGGATCTATGGCTACACCTTC.

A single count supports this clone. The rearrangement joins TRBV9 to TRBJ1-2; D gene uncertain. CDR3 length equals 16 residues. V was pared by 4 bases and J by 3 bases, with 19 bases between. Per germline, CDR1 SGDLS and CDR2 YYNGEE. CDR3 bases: TGTGCCAGCAGCTCCTCCGCGAGGGAGGCGGACTATGGCTACACCTTC. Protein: CASSSSAREADYGYTF.

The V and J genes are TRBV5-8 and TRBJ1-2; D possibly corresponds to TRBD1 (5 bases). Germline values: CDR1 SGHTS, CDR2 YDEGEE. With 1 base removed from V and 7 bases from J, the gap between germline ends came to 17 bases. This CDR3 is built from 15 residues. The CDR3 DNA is TGTGCCAGCAGCTTGATCACATTACCGGGGGGTGGCTACACCTTC. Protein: CASSLITLPGGGYTF.

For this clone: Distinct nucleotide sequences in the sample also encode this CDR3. The CDR3 coding sequence is TGCGCCAGCAGCTTGGTGGGCGGGCCGTACAATGAGCAGTTCTTC. This codes for CASSLVGGPYNEQFF. This sequence joins TRBV5-1 and TRBJ2-1; maybe TRBD2 (5 bases). V was trimmed by 0 bases and J by 4 bases, leaving 11 bases between them. Germline assignment: CDR1 SGHRS and CDR2 YFSETQ. The CDR3 covers 15 residues.

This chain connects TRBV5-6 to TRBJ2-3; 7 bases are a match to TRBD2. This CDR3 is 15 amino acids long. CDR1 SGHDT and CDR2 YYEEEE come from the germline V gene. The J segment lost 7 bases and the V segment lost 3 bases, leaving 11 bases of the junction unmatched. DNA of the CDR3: TGTGCCAGCAGCTCCCCTAGCGGCGGGTGGAATACGCAGTATTTT. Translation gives CASSSPSGGWNTQYF.

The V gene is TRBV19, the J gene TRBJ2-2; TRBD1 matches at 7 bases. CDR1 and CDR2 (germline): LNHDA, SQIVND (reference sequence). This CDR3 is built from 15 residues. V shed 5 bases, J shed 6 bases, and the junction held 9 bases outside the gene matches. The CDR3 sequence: CASSAQTGAAGELFF. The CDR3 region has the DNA TGTGCCAGTAGTGCCCAAACAGGGGCGGCCGGGGAGCTGTTTTTT.

The CDR3 here is CASSIRPDQPQHF. The CDR3 DNA is TGCGCCAGCAGCATCCGACCCGATCAGCCCCAGCATTTT. The gene calls are TRBV4-1 and TRBJ1-5, with unresolved D. Germline-derived CDR1 and CDR2 are MGHRA and YSYEKL. The CDR3 spans 13 residues. Trimming cost V 5 bases and J 5 bases, with 10 bases left between them.

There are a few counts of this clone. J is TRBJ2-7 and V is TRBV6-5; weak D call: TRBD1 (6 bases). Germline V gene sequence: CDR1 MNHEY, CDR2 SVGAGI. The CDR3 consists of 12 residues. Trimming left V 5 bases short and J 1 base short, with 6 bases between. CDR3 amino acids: CASSGQSYEQYF. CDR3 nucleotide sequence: TGTGCCAGCAGTGGACAGTCCTACGAGCAGTACTTC.

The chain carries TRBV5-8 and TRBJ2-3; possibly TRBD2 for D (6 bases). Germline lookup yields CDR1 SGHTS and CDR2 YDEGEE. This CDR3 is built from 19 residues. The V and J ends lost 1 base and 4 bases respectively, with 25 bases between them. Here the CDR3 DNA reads TGTGCCAGCAGCTTGATATTTGCCGCGGGGCCGGAGGACCCAGATACGCAGTATTTT. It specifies CASSLIFAAGPEDPDTQYF.

The CDR3 region is CASNLGSGAQETQYF. The DNA of the CDR3 is TGTGCCAGTAATCTTGGTAGCGGGGCACAAGAGACCCAGTACTTC. The V gene is TRBV19, the J gene TRBJ2-5; TRBD2 matches at 8 bases. The V segment lost 7 bases and the J segment 2 bases; nucleotides outside the gene matches: 9. There are 15 residues in the CDR3. Germline CDR1 reads LNHDA; CDR2 reads SQIVND (reference sequence).

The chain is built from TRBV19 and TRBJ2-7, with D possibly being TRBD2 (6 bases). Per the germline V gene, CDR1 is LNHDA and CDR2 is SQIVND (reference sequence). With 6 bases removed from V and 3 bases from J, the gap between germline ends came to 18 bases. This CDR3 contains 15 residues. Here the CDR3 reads CASSLRRRGGYEQYF. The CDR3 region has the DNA TGTGCCAGTAGCCTCCGGCGTCGGGGAGGCTACGAGCAGTACTTC.

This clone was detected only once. The CDR3 spells CASSLGLAGDLVYEQFF. The CDR3 bases are TGTGCCAGCTCATTGGGACTAGCGGGAGATCTGGTGTATGAGCAGTTCTTC. V usage is TRBV18 and J usage is TRBJ2-1; 14 bases align to TRBD2. The CDR3 runs to 17 residues. V lost 5 bases, J lost 8 bases, and 11 bases stayed unmatched. The germline gives CDR1 KGHSH, CDR2 LQKENI.

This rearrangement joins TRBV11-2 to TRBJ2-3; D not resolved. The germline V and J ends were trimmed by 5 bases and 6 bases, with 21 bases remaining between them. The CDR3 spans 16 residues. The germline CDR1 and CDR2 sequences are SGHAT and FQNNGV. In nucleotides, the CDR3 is TGTGCCAGCAGCCTAAGAAGGAATTTGTTCGGTGATACGCAGTATTTT. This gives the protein CASSLRRNLFGDTQYF.